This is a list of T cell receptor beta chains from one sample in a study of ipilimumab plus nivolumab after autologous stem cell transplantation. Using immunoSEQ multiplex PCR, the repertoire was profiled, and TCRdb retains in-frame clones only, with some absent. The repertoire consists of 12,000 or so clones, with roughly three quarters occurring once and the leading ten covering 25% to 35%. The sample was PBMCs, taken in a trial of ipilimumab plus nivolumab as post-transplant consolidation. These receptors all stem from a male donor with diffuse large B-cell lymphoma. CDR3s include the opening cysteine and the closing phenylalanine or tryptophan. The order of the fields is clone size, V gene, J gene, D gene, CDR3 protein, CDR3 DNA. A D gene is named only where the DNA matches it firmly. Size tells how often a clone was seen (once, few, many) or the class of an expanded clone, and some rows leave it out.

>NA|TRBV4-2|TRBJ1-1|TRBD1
CASSQKDRANTEAFF
TGTGCCAGCAGCCAGAAAGACAGGGCGAACACTGAAGCTTTCTTT
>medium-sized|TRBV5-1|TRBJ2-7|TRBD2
CASSLRGGAYEQYF
TGCGCCAGCAGCTTGCGCGGGGGGGCCTACGAGCAGTACTTC
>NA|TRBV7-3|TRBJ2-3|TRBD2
CASSLPRLAGCTDTQYF
TGTGCCAGCAGCTTACCTCGACTAGCGGGGTGCACAGATACGCAGTATTTT
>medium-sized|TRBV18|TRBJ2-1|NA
CASSPGRNYNEQFF
TGTGCCAGCTCACCCGGACGGAACTACAATGAGCAGTTCTTC
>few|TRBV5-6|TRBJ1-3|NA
CASSLAPDSGNTIYF
TGTGCCAGCAGCTTGGCCCCGGACTCTGGAAACACCATATATTTT
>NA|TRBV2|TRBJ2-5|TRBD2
CASSRRRTSGETQYF
TGTGCCAGCAGTCGTAGGCGGACTAGCGGCGAGACCCAGTACTTC
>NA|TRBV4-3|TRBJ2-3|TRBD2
CASSQGLAGTDTQYF
TGCGCCAGCAGCCAAGGTCTAGCGGGCACAGATACGCAGTATTTT
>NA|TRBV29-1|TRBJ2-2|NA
CSHTGVGTGELFF
TGCAGCCACACCGGTGTGGGCACCGGGGAGCTGTTTTTT
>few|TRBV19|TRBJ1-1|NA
CATRDFLTEAFF
TGTGCCACCCGGGACTTTCTGACTGAAGCTTTCTTT
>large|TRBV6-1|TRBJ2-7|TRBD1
CASSEGTGGTGEQYF
TGTGCCAGCAGTGAGGGGACAGGGGGGACGGGGGAGCAGTACTTC
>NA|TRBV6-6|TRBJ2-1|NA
CASGAQGGHEQFF
TGTGCCAGCGGAGCCCAGGGGGGACATGAGCAGTTCTTC
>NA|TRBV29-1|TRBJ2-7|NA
CSVGGFYEQYF
TGCAGCGTGGGCGGATTCTACGAGCAGTACTTC
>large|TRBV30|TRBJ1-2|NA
CAWNDPGGDYTF
TGTGCCTGGAACGATCCCGGGGGGGACTACACCTTC
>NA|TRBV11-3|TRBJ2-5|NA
CASSLGWQETQYF
TGTGCCAGCAGCTTAGGGTGGCAAGAGACCCAGTACTTC
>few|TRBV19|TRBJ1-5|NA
CASKIEGRGFHSNQPQHF
TGTGCCAGTAAAATTGAAGGCAGGGGCTTTCATAGCAATCAGCCCCAGCATTTT
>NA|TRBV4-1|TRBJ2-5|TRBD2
CASSQDRSGGAQETQYF
TGCGCCAGCAGCCAAGATCGAAGCGGGGGGGCCCAGGAGACCCAGTACTTC
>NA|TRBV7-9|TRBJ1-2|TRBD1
CASSIGLQGAGYGYTF
TGTGCCAGCAGCATAGGATTACAGGGGGCTGGGTATGGCTACACCTTC